One and the same sample provided the 20 T cell receptor beta chains below, sequenced in a study of tumor and adjacent non-tumor tissue in lung cancer. A modified ARM-PCR protocol with three rounds of nested PCR amplified TCRbeta. TCRdb reanalysed the multiplex PCR reads using MiXCR and keeps one entry per CDR3 protein. This sample yields tens of thousands of distinct CDR3 sequences, of which roughly 60% are seen a single time; 20% to 25% belongs to the top ten. No cell sorting was done before RNA was extracted from the tissue. The sample was lung tumor tissue. These receptors were obtained from a man aged 45-65 years with non-small cell lung cancer.

This clonotype is judged medium-sized. The rearrangement links TRBV7-8 to TRBJ2-5, with 11 bases lining up with TRBD2. Germline-derived CDR1 and CDR2 are SGHVS and FQNEAQ. With 5 bases clipped from V and 5 bases from J, the junction kept 10 bases outside the gene matches. This CDR3 is built from 16 residues. The CDR3 is CASSPLAGGGLETQYF. DNA for the CDR3: TGTGCCAGCAGCCCCTTAGCGGGAGGGGGGTTGGAGACCCAGTACTTC.

The chain has TRBV11-1 and TRBJ1-3; D unresolved. There are 14 residues in the CDR3. V was pared by 2 bases and J by 0 bases, with 5 bases between. Germline-derived CDR1 and CDR2 are SGHAT and FQDESV (reference sequence). The CDR3 here is CASSLLISGNTIYF. The CDR3 DNA reads TGTGCCAGCAGCTTATTGATCTCTGGAAACACCATATATTTT. The variable domain in full, with the rest retrieved from reference TRBV11-1 and TRBJ1-3, is EAEVAQSPRYKITEKSQAVAFWCDPISGHATLYWYRQILGQGPELLVQFQDESVVDDSQLPKDRFSAERLKGVDSTLKIQPAELGDSAMYLCASSLLISGNTIYFGEGSWLTVV.

This clonotype was detected ten times or more. This rearrangement joins TRBV4-2 to TRBJ1-6, with D possibly TRBD1 on 5 matching bases. The V end was cut by 0 bases, the J end by 10 bases, with 19 bases between. This CDR3 comprises 17 residues. The germline gives CDR1 LGHNA, CDR2 YNFKEQ. In nucleotides, the CDR3 is TGTGCCAGCAGCCAAGAGGCCCCCGGGGCTACGCGGTCACCCCTCCACTTT. Its translation: CASSQEAPGATRSPLHF.

The chain links TRBV20-1 to TRBJ1-5, with no clear D. The V end was cut by 5 bases, the J end by 2 bases, with 19 bases between. The CDR3 consists of 16 residues. Germline V gene lookup returns CDR1 DFQATT and CDR2 SNEGSKA (reference sequence). In DNA, the CDR3 is TGCAGTGCTTGGGCCCGCTTAGGTCCGGGCAATCAGCCCCAGCATTTT. Translating gives CSAWARLGPGNQPQHF.

For this clonotype: The junction does not match germline at one end; this may be a read error. This rearrangement joins TRBV13 to TRBJ2-1; 16 bases align to TRBD2. Germline V gene lookup returns CDR1 PRHDT and CDR2 FYEKMQ (reference sequence). This CDR3 has 16 amino acids. In DNA form, the CDR3 reads TGTGCCAGTAGCCCAGGGACTAGCGGGAGGGCCAATGAGCAGCTCTTC. Translation gives CASSPGTSGRANEQLF.

About this clonotype: The junction departs from the called germline gene at one end, perhaps through a read error. The gene calls are TRBV4-1 and TRBJ2-5, with D tentatively TRBD2 (6 bases). CDR1 and CDR2 (germline): MGHRA, YSYEKL. The CDR3 contains 17 residues. This chain's CDR3 is CAGSQVAGTLGEETQYF. DNA for the CDR3: TGCGCCGGCAGCCAAGTGGCGGGAACACTGGGGGAGGAGACCCAGTACTTC.

This clonotype was observed a single time. This chain links TRBV11-3 with TRBJ2-1, with D possibly matching TRBD2 (5 bases). The CDR3 loop spans 13 amino acids. Trimming removed 1 base from V and 12 bases from J, with 13 bases in between. Germline CDR1 is SGHNT and CDR2 is YENEEA. The CDR3 nucleotides are TGTGCCAGCAGCTTAGGAATCGGGAACGTGCAGTTCTTC. It specifies CASSLGIGNVQFF.

Points on this clonotype: A read error may be the cause here, since a much bigger clone is one base away. The genes are TRBV5-6 and TRBJ1-4, with D uncertain. The CDR3 length is 16 residues. Germline CDR1 and CDR2: SGHDT and YYEEEE. The chain's CDR3 is CTSSLEALGTNEKLFF. In DNA form, the CDR3 reads TGTACCAGCAGCTTGGAGGCACTGGGAACTAATGAAAAACTGTTTTTT.

This clonotype appeared a single time. A read error may produce the germline difference seen at one junction end. The chain is built from TRBV12-3 or TRBV12-4 and TRBJ1-1, with D possibly being TRBD1 (5 bases). The CDR3 is 12 residues long. CDR3 residues: CASSSRTTDAFF. Written as DNA, the CDR3 is TGTGCAAGCAGTAGTCGGACAACCGACGCTTTCTTT.

Details on this clonotype: No conserved phenylalanine or tryptophan ends this CDR3, so it is likely a read error. This chain links TRBV28 with TRBJ1-2, with 7 bases lining up with TRBD1. The CDR3 consists of 16 residues. Germline values: CDR1 MDHEN, CDR2 SYDVKM. CDR3: CVSSFTGARSLYGYTS. The CDR3 nucleotides read TGTGTCAGCAGTTTTACAGGGGCCCGATCTCTGTATGGCTACACCTCC.

This clonotype was counted between two and nine times. The chain combines TRBV30 with TRBJ2-6; D possibly matches TRBD1 or TRBD2 (5 bases each). From germline, CDR1 is GTSNPN and CDR2 SVGIG (reference sequence). The length of the CDR3 is 17 residues. The ends were cut back, 4 bases at V and 0 bases at J, with 16 bases in the middle. CDR3 nucleotide sequence: TGTGCCTGGAATCGCAGGGAGTACCGCTCTGGGGCCAACGTCCTGACTTTC. Its protein is CAWNRREYRSGANVLTF.

To note about this clonotype: A much larger clone lies a single base off, so this may be a read error. V usage is TRBV7-2 and J usage is TRBJ2-7, with D possibly TRBD2 on 6 matching bases. The germline CDR1 and CDR2 sequences are SGHTA and FQGNSA. This CDR3 is 14 amino acids long. V was trimmed by 5 bases and J by 4 bases, leaving 15 bases between them. The chain's CDR3 is CASSIVLAAYEQYF. The CDR3 nucleotides read TGTGCCAGCAGCATCGTACTAGCAGCTTACGAGCAGTACTTC.

This clonotype was observed at least ten times. The gene calls are TRBV2 and TRBJ1-1; unclear D gene. CDR1 and CDR2 (germline): SNHLY, FYNNEI. Between the trimmed V and J ends, which lost 6 bases and 1 base, there was a span of 3 bases. The CDR3 runs to 11 residues. The chain's CDR3 is CASRANTEAFF. The CDR3 bases are TGTGCCAGCAGGGCGAACACTGAAGCTTTCTTT.

With respect to this clonotype: A read error may be the cause here, since a much bigger clone is one base away. The rearrangement links TRBV7-9 to TRBJ2-3; a possible D gene is TRBD2 (6 bases). Germline V lookup: CDR1 SEHNR, CDR2 FQNEAQ (reference sequence). Trimming removed 2 bases from V and 8 bases from J, with 14 bases in between. The CDR3 totals 14 residues. In nucleotides, the CDR3 is TGTGCCAGCAGCTTAAGACTAGACGGAGTTACGCAGTATTTT. Amino acid sequence: CASSLRLDGVTQYF.

A remark on this clonotype: A much larger clone differs by one base, so this may be a read error. V gene TRBV6-5 combines with J gene TRBJ1-2; the D is unclear. CDR3 size: 14 residues. V lost 8 bases and J lost 6, with 19 bases in between. Germline-derived CDR1 and CDR2 are MNHEY and SVGAGI. CDR3 sequence reads: CASGPQLGINGYTF. The CDR3, as DNA: TGTGCCAGCGGTCCACAATTGGGAATTAATGGCTACACCTTC.

As concerns this clonotype: One base away lies a much larger clone, so this may be a sequencing read error. This chain links TRBV6-6 with TRBJ2-3, with D tentatively TRBD2 (7 bases). The CDR3 has 19 residues. Germline lookup yields CDR1 MNHNY and CDR2 SVGAGI (reference sequence). Trimming removed 0 bases at V and 1 base at J, with 20 bases between. The CDR3 protein is CASSYSSGRVGGRTDTQYF. CDR3 coding DNA: TGTGCCAGCAGTTACTCTTCGGGCCGAGTGGGGGGGCGCACAGATACGCAGTATTTT.

In the case of this clonotype: The junction does not match germline at one end; this may be a read error. The CDR3 coding sequence is TGTGCCAACAGCTCCCCTAAGACAGGGCCCTTATCTGAAGCTTTCTTT. Translated: CANSSPKTGPLSEAFF. This chain uses TRBV5-4 with TRBJ1-1, with 7 nucleotides matching TRBD1. Germline V CDR1 and CDR2: SGHNT, YYREEE (reference sequence). The CDR3 is 16 residues long. The variable domain in full, with the rest retrieved from reference TRBV5-4 and TRBJ1-1, is ETGVTQSPTHLIKTRGQQVTLRCSSQSGHNTVSWYQQALGQGPQFIFQYYREEENGRGNFPPRFSGLQFPNYSSELNVNALELDDSALYLCANSSPKTGPLSEAFFGQGTRLTVV.

Regarding this clonotype: Compared with germline, one end of the junction differs, possibly owing to a read error. The chain joins TRBV7-2 to TRBJ2-1; 7 bases are shared with TRBD2. The CDR3 sequence is 15 residues long. Germline CDR1 SGHTA, CDR2 FQGNSA. CDR3 sequence: CASTPPGLAEGWQFF. Written as DNA, the CDR3 is TGCGCCAGCACCCCCCCGGGGCTAGCGGAGGGTTGGCAGTTCTTC.

Notes on this clonotype: A read error is likely, as this CDR3 ends without the conserved phenylalanine or tryptophan. For the CDR3, the DNA is TGCAGTGTTAGAGATAGCCCAAACACCGGGGAGCTGTTTCTT. This translates into CSVRDSPNTGELFL. The gene calls are TRBV20-1 and TRBJ2-2; D not resolved. This CDR3 comprises 14 residues. The germline CDR1 and CDR2 sequences are DFQATT and SNEGSKA (reference sequence).

Points on this clonotype: This could be a read error, since a much larger clone is one nucleotide away. CDR3 in DNA: TGTGCCAGCAGTCAAGGTGGATGGAACACCGGGGAGCTGTTTTTT. Translating gives CASSQGGWNTGELFF. The V gene is TRBV12-3 or TRBV12-4, the J gene TRBJ2-2; D ambiguous. CDR3 length: 15 residues. The ends were cut back, 5 bases at V and 1 base at J, with 11 bases in the middle.